The following is a TCR beta chain sequence with its context. The antigen it recognizes is unknown. No much larger clone exists at a distance of one base, and base qualities are not known. V is pruned by 0 bases and J by 2 bases, leaving 5 bases of the junction without a gene match. Including cysteine and phenylalanine, the CDR3 has 16 amino acids. Only the CDR3 part of the read is kept: 48 bases, read in frame from the first base. CDR1 and CDR2 are read off the germline V gene as SGHAT and FQNNGV. The sample's treatment or condition label is to be understood as: in vitro stimulation with specific CMV peptide epitopes to enrich CMV-specific T cells. This sample was sequenced with an Illumina HiSeq 1500. TCRdb trimmed the raw reads at Q25, called clones with MiXCR and kept productive beta chains. Rows are combined by CDR3 protein, so each entry shows the most common genes and DNA. The sample table lists approximately 350,000 distinct CDR3 sequences, just under 35% of them with a count of one. The ten most abundant clones make up about 13% of the sample.

These data come from a study of T cell repertoires in cytomegalovirus infection (dated by TCRdb to the late 2010s). For the wider study: Recently identified HLA-C-restricted CMV epitopes, whose presentation resists viral immunomodulation, were targeted by peptide stimulations together with well-studied HLA-B-restricted epitopes. The HLA type of each donor mattered for the analysis, because public TCR beta signatures pointed to carriage of CMV infection along with the matching HLA type. Overall study outcomes, separate from this receptor: Cumulative frequency of public TCR beta family members discriminated carriers of CMV infection plus the relevant HLA type in this cohort and an independent 352-donor cohort. The ex vivo response was dominated by HLA-C-restricted CMV-specific TCR beta clonotypes, which also provided the single most frequent clonotype in two of eight donors.

The specimen comprised cultured PBMCs, sampled from culture after CMV antigen stimulation. The receptor was isolated from a human donor in good health (CMV status not recorded). Some clones in this sample may be carry-over from other donors' samples. The chain employs TRBV11-2 and TRBJ2-3; 7 middle bases align to TRBD2. The DNA reads TGTGCCAGCAGCTTAGAGGCGGGAGTTTTCACAGATACGCAGTATTTT. This translates into CASSLEAGVFTDTQYF.